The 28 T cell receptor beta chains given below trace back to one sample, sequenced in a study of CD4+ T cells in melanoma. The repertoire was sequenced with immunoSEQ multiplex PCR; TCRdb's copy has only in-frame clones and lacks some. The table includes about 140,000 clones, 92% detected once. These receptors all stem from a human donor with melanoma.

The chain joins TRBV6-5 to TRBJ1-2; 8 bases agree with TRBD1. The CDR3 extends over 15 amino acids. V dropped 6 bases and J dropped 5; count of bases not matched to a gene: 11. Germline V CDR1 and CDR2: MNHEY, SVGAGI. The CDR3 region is CASRPNKDRAYGYTF. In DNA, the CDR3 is TGTGCCAGCAGACCCAACAAGGACAGGGCATATGGCTACACCTTC.

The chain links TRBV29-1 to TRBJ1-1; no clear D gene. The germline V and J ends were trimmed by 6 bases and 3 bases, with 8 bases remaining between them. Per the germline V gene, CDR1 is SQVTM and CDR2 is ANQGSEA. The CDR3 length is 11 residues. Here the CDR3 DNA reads TGCAGCGTGGGGATGGACACTGAAGCTTTCTTT. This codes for CSVGMDTEAFF. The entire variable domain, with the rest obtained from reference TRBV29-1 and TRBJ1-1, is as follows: SAVISQKPSRDICQRGTSLTIQCQVDSQVTMMFWYRQQPGQSLTLIATANQGSEATYESGFVIDKFPISRPNLTFSTLTVSNMSPEDSSIYLCSVGMDTEAFFGQGTRLTVV.

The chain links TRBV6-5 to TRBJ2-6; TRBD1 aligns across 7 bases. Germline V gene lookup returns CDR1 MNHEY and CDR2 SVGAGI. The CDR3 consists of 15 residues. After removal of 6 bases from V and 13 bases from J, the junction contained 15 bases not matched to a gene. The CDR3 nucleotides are TGTGCCAGCAGGGCCGTGGGACAGAATAGCCCGGTCCTGACTTTC. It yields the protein CASRAVGQNSPVLTF.

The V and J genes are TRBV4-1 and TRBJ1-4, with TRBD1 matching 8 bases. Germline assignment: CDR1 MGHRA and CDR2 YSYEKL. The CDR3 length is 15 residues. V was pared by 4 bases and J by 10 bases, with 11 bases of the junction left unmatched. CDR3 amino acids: CASSRAGTGVGKLFF. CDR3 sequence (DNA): TGCGCCAGCAGCCGAGCCGGGACAGGTGTTGGAAAACTGTTTTTT.

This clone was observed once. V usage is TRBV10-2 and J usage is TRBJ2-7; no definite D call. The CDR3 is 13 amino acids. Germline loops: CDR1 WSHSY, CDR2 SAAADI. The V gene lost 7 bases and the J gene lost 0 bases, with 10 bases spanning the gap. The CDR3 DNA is TGCGCCAGCACCGTCGTACTCTCCTACGAGCAGTACTTC. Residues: CASTVVLSYEQYF.

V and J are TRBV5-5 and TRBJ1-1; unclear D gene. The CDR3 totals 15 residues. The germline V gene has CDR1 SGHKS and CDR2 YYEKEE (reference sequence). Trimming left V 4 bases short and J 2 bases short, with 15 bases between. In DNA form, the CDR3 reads TGTGCCAGCAGCGCGCTACCCGTTAGTAACACTGAAGCTTTCTTT. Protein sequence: CASSALPVSNTEAFF. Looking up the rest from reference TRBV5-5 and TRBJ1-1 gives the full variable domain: DAGVTQSPTHLIKTRGQQVTLRCSPISGHKSVSWYQQVLGQGPQFIFQYYEKEERGRGNFPDRFSARQFPNYSSELNVNALLLGDSALYLCASSALPVSNTEAFFGQGTRLTVV.

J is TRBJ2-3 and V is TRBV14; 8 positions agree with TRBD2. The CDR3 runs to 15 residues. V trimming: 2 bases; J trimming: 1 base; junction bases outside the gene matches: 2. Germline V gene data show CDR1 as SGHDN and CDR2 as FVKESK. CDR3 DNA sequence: TGTGCCAGCAGCCAACAAGCGGGGGGCACAGATACGCAGTATTTT. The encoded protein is CASSQQAGGTDTQYF.

CDR3 residues: CASKWGADGTDTQYF. The CDR3 DNA reads TGTGCTAGCAAATGGGGGGCTGATGGCACAGATACGCAGTATTTT. The chain couples TRBV12-5 to TRBJ2-3; D is possibly TRBD1 or TRBD2 (6 bases each). The CDR3 is 15 residues long. The germline gives CDR1 LGHNT, CDR2 FRNRAP. The germline V and J ends were trimmed by 9 bases and 1 base, with 17 bases remaining between them. The entire variable domain, with the rest obtained from reference TRBV12-5 and TRBJ2-3, is as follows: DARVTQTPRHKVTEMGQEVTMRCQPILGHNTVFWYRQTMMQGLELLAYFRNRAPLDDSGMPKDRFSAEMPDATLATLKIQPSEPRDSAVYFCASKWGADGTDTQYFGPGTRLTVL.

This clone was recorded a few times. The CDR3 sequence is CASSRTGLYTNYGYTF. As DNA, the CDR3 is TGTGCCAGTAGTAGGACTGGACTCTATACAAACTATGGCTACACCTTC. The gene calls are TRBV19 and TRBJ1-2; no clear D. The CDR3 contains 16 residues. V lost 4 bases and J lost 2, with 17 bases in between. Looked up from germline, CDR1 is LNHDA and CDR2 is SQIVND (reference sequence).

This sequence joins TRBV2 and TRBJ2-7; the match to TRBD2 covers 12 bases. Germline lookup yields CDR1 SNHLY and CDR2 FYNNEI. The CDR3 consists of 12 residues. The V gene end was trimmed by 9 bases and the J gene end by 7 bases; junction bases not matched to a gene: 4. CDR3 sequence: CASRTSGDEQYF. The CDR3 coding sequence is TGTGCCAGTAGGACTAGCGGGGATGAGCAGTACTTC.

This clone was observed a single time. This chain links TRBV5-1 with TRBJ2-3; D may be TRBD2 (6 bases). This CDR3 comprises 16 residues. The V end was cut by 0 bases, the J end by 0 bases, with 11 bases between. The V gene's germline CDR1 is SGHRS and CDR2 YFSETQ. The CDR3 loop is CASSLGSGLSTDTQYF. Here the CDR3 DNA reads TGCGCCAGCAGCTTGGGATCGGGACTTAGCACAGATACGCAGTATTTT.

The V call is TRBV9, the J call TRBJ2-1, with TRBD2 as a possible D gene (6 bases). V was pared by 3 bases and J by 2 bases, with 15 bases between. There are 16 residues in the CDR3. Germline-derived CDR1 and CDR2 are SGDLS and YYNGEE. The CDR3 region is CASSETWGVTYNEQFF. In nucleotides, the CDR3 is TGTGCCAGCAGCGAGACGTGGGGGGTCACCTACAATGAGCAGTTCTTC.

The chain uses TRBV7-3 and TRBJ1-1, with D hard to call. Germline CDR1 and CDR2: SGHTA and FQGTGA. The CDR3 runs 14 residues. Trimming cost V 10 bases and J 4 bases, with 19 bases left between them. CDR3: CAIRPAGLGTEAFF. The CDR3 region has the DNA TGTGCCATCCGTCCGGCGGGGTTGGGCACTGAAGCTTTCTTT. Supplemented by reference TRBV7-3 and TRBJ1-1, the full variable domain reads GAGVSQTPSNKVTEKGKYVELRCDPISGHTALYWYRQSLGQGPEFLIYFQGTGAADDSGLPNDRFFAVRPEGSVSTLKIQRTERGDSAVYLCAIRPAGLGTEAFFGQGTRLTVV.

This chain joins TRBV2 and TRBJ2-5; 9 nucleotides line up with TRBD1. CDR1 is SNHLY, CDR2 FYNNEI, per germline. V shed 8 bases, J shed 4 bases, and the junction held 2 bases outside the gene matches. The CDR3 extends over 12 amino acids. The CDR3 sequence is CASGTGLETQYF. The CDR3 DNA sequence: TGTGCCAGCGGGACAGGGTTAGAGACCCAGTACTTC.

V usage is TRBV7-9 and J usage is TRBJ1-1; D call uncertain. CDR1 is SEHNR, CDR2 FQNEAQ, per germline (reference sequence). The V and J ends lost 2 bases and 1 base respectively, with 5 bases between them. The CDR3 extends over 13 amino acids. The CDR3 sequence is CASSLIGNTEAFF. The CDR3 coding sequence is TGTGCCAGCAGCTTAATAGGGAACACTGAAGCTTTCTTT. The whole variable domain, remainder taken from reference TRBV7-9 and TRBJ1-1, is DTGVSQNPRHKITKRGQNVTFRCDPISEHNRLYWYRQTLGQGPEFLTYFQNEAQLEKSRLLSDRFSAERPKGSFSTLEIQRTEQGDSAMYLCASSLIGNTEAFFGQGTRLTVV.

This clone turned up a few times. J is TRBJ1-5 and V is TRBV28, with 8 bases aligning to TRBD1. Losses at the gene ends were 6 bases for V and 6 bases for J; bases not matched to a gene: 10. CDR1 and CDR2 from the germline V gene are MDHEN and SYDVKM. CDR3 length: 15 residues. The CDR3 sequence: CASRQGGSRGQPQHF. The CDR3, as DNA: TGTGCCAGCAGACAGGGGGGCTCCCGGGGTCAGCCCCAGCATTTT.

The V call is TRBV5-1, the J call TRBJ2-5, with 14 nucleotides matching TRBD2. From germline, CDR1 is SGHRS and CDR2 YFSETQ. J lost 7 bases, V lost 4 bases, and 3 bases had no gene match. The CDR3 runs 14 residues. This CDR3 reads CASSDGTSGGTQYF. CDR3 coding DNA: TGCGCCAGCAGCGACGGGACTAGCGGGGGGACCCAGTACTTC.

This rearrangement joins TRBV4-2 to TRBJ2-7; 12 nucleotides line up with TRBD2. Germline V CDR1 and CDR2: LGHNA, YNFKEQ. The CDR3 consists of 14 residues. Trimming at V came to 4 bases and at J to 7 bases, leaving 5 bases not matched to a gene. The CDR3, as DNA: TGTGCCAGCAGCCCCAGTGGACTAGCGGGAGAGCAGTACTTC. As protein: CASSPSGLAGEQYF.

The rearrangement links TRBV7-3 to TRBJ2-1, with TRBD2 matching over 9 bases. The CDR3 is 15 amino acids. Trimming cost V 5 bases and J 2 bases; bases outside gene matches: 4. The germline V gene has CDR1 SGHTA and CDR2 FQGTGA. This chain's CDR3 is CASSEGLATYNEQFF. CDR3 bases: TGTGCCAGCAGCGAGGGACTAGCCACCTACAATGAGCAGTTCTTC.

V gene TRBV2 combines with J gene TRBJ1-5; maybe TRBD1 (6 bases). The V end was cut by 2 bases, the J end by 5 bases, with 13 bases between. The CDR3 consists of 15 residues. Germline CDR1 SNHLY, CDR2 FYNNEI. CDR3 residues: CASSEWVTGHQPQHF. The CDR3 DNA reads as TGTGCCAGCAGTGAATGGGTGACAGGCCATCAGCCCCAGCATTTT.

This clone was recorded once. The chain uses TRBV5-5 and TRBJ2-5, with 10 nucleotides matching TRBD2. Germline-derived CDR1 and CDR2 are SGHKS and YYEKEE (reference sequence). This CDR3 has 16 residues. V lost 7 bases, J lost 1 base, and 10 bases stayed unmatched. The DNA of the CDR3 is TGTGCCAGCTCACCGCCCAGACTAGCGGGCCAAGAGACCCAGTACTTC. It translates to CASSPPRLAGQETQYF.

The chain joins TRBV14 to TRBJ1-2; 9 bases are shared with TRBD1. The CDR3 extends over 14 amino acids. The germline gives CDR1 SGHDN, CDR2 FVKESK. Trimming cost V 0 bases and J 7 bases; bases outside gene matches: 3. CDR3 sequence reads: CASSQEGQGSGYTF. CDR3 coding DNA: TGTGCCAGCAGCCAAGAGGGACAGGGCTCTGGCTACACCTTC.

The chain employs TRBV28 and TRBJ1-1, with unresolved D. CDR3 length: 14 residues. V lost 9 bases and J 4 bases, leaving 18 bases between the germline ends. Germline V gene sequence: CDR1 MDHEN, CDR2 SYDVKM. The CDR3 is CASTLPGSSTEAFF. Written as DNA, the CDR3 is TGTGCCAGTACTCTACCGGGGTCGAGCACTGAAGCTTTCTTT.

In DNA form, the CDR3 reads TGTGCCAGCAGCTTACTAAGTGGGAACACTGAAGCTTTCTTT. It encodes CASSLLSGNTEAFF. The genes are TRBV7-9 and TRBJ1-1, with unresolved D. The germline V gene encodes CDR1 SEHNR and CDR2 FQNEAQ (reference sequence). Trimming removed 2 bases at V and 1 base at J, with 8 bases between. This CDR3 contains 14 residues.

The CDR3 loop is CASSVEQDSGNTIYF. Written as DNA, the CDR3 is TGTGCCAGCAGCGTAGAACAGGACTCTGGAAACACCATATATTTT. This chain links TRBV9 with TRBJ1-3, with a weak D call TRBD1 (5 bases). The CDR3 has 15 residues. Trimming took off 0 bases at V and 0 bases at J, with 7 bases between the two ends. CDR1 and CDR2 (germline): SGDLS, YYNGEE.

In DNA, the CDR3 is TGTGCCAGCAGCTTAGAAGCCCCAGGGGATTCACCCCTCCACTTT. It specifies CASSLEAPGDSPLHF. This chain connects TRBV11-2 to TRBJ1-6, with TRBD1 as a possible D gene (6 bases). V gave up 0 bases and J gave up 8 bases, with 11 bases separating them. Germline CDR1 SGHAT, CDR2 FQNNGV. The CDR3 totals 15 residues.

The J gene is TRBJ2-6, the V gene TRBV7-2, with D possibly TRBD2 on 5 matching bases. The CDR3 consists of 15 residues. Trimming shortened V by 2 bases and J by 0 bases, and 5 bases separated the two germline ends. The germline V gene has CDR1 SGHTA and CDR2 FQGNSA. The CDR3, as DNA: TGTGCCAGCAGCTTACGGGGCTCTGGGGCCAACGTCCTGACTTTC. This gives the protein CASSLRGSGANVLTF.

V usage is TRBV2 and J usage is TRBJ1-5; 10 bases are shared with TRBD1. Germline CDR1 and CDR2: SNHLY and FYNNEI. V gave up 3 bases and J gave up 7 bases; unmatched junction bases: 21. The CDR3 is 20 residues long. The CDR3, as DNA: TGTGCCAGCAGTGACTTAGTCCTTGCATGGGACAGGGGAAAAAAACAGCCCCAGCATTTT. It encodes CASSDLVLAWDRGKKQPQHF.